These T cell receptor beta chains were read from a single sample in a study of T cells after yellow fever vaccination. TCRdb analysed the 5' RACE reads with MiXCR anew, one entry per CDR3 protein. The top ten clones hold 15% to 20% of a sample with about 430,000 distinct CDR3 sequences, about 19% of them seen once. The sequencing here drew on PBMCs, taken before the yellow fever booster vaccination. The source of these receptors is a man between 18 and 29 years old who received the YFV17D yellow fever vaccine. The CDR3 runs from the conserved cysteine through the conserved F or W.

v_call | cdr3_aa
TRBV6-5 | CASSYGTAGAFF
TRBV5-1 | CASSLAGAKGYEQYF
TRBV12-3/TRBV12-4 | CASSLAGPNSPLHF
TRBV2 | CASMVGVGNQPQHF
TRBV5-1 | CASSTQGADTQYF
TRBV7-3 | CASSLDGDQETQYF
TRBV28 | CASSSDSRDGYTF
TRBV7-6 | CASSYGTTSTDTQYF
TRBV4-3 | CASSQEAMNTEAFF
TRBV4-1 | CASSPSRGIFQPQHF
TRBV29-1 | CSAGGGRRQPQHF
TRBV19 | CASSMQLTPPYNEQFF
TRBV2 | CASTAEGGNTEAFF
TRBV7-6 | CASSAGQGIMLGNEQFF
TRBV4-2 | CASSQEVAIYGYTF
TRBV7-2 | CASSPTSGIQETQYF
TRBV7-2 | CASSRDRGINTEAFF
TRBV3-1 | CASGQGFSGANVLTF
TRBV29-1 | CSVVRGYGYTF
TRBV5-1 | CASSLARTGGAFF
TRBV9 | CASSEDSSASPNTEAFF
TRBV5-1 | CASSLSSGGLGDTQYF
TRBV15 | CATSRDRVLVDSPLHF
TRBV5-5 | CASSLGGTGYNEQFF
TRBV20-1 | CSAYTSGGTDTQYF
TRBV7-2 | CASSLGRINTEAYF
TRBV11-2 | CASSGRAVSTDTQYF
TRBV11-2 | CASRSGFEQFF
TRBV20-1 | CSASNFRGYEQYF
TRBV7-9 | CASSSSGSTGDEQFF
TRBV10-3 | CAISWGQSSGNTIYF
TRBV4-1 | CASLPPGAGTKRTEAFF
TRBV14 | CASSQVATGSNEQFF
TRBV6-5 | CASSYSGGARDTQYF
TRBV27 | CASGEGWKPQHF
TRBV6-1 | CASSDQDTQYF
TRBV4-3 | CASSQDGASGYPDTQYF
TRBV4-3 | CASSQDTQGIDTQYF
TRBV7-2 | CASSSRVEENYGYTF
TRBV5-1 | CASSLDNRVKKAFF
TRBV5-6 | CASRRDYEQYF
TRBV7-9 | CASSLASGHTYEQYF